This TCR beta chain was identified during a study of persistence of HIV-infected CD4 T cells. Study details: Donors had been on suppressive ART for a median of 8 years.

V was shortened by 5 bases and J by 14 bases, with 13 bases between the two germline ends. This CDR3 has 12 residues. Cells were stimulated nonspecifically with anti-CD3/anti-CD28 magnetic beads. CD4+ T cells upregulating both CD40 ligand and CD69 were sorted as responding cells. For this clone: What it binds is unknown.

Sequencing used immunoSEQ version 4 in survey mode. Only in-frame clones appear in the TCRdb table, and some are missing; sequencing was by immunoSEQ multiplex PCR. The sample has tens of thousands of clones; 85% to 90% are singletons. This TCR was sampled from an adult woman with HIV who was CMV-seropositive. The chain recombines TRBV12-3 or TRBV12-4 with TRBJ1-6; the D gene is possibly TRBD1 (5 bases). The sample was CD4+ T cells sorted from PBMCs after 18-hour stimulation, taken from a patient who received antiretroviral therapy. CDR3 residues: CASSITKGTLHF. DNA of the CDR3: TGTGCCAGCAGTATTACTAAGGGGACCCTCCACTTT.